The clone carrying this TCR beta chain showed up just a few times. The antigen is unknown. Per germline, CDR1 MNHEY and CDR2 SMNVEV (reference sequence). This CDR3 is 14 amino acids long. V shed 4 bases and J shed 6 bases, with 10 bases lying between them. Each of the donors had around 9 milliliters of peripheral blood drawn into EDTA-treated Vacutainer tubes. These data originate in a study of blood T cells in healthy people across ages. Study-level points and caveats: Diversity was higher, and naive CD4+ cells more numerous, in long-lived donors than in aged donors. A roughly linear age-dependent decrease characterized TCR beta diversity per million T cells.

Through a sample-barcoded 5' primer and a J-beta primer mix, a second PCR was run for about 7 to 12 cycles. TCRdb processed the 5' RACE reads anew with MiXCR; each CDR3 protein has one entry. The sample shows about 970,000 distinct CDR3 sequences, around 54% of them seen only once. The gene calls are TRBV27 and TRBJ1-6; D is possibly TRBD1 (6 bases). This clonotype was sampled from an older woman in good health. The sample was blood. The CDR3 DNA sequence: TGTGCCAGCAGTTGGGCAGGGGCTAATTCACCCCTCCACTTT. It codes for CASSWAGANSPLHF.